Below, 23 T cell receptor beta chains from the same sample are listed, as sequenced in a study of blood T cell repertoires in COVID-19. Only in-frame clones appear in the TCRdb table, and some are missing; sequencing was by immunoSEQ multiplex PCR. The sample shows 100,000 to 150,000 clones, roughly 72% of them seen only once. The sequencing input was peripheral blood. These receptors came from a man at least 80 years old with COVID-19, enrolled during active disease.

J is TRBJ2-5 and V is TRBV19; 8 nucleotides agree with TRBD1. This CDR3 contains 14 residues. The V and J ends lost 5 bases and 5 bases, in that order; junction bases with no gene match: 7. Germline CDR1 and CDR2: LNHDA and SQIVND (reference sequence). The CDR3 DNA reads TGTGCCAGTAGTTCCTGGACAGGGATGGAGACCCAGTACTTC. This translates into CASSSWTGMETQYF. Drawing the rest from reference TRBV19 and TRBJ2-5, the complete variable domain is DGGITQSPKYLFRKEGQNVTLSCEQNLNHDAMYWYRQDPGQGLRLIYYSQIVNDFQKGDIAEGYSVSREKKESFPLTVTSAQKNPTAFYLCASSSWTGMETQYFGPGTRLLVL.

The chain uses TRBV5-1 and TRBJ2-5; 9 bases align to TRBD2. The V segment lost 4 bases and the J segment 5 bases; nucleotides outside the gene matches: 3. Germline V lookup: CDR1 SGHRS, CDR2 YFSETQ. The CDR3 covers 13 residues. For the CDR3, the DNA is TGCGCCAGCAGCGACGGACTAGCGGAGACCCAGTACTTC. It yields the protein CASSDGLAETQYF.

This chain links TRBV19 with TRBJ1-1; 10 bases are a match to TRBD1. From germline, CDR1 is LNHDA and CDR2 SQIVND (reference sequence). The CDR3 length is 14 residues. V was clipped by 4 bases and J by 8 bases; unmatched bases: 7. The CDR3 coding sequence is TGTGCCAGTAGTACGGGACAGGGGAAAAGAGAAGCTTTCTTT. Translated, it gives CASSTGQGKREAFF.

The chain combines TRBV2 with TRBJ1-4, with unresolved D. Germline lookup yields CDR1 SNHLY and CDR2 FYNNEI. CDR3 length: 11 residues. Trimming shortened V by 9 bases and J by 14 bases, and 16 bases separated the two germline ends. The CDR3 bases are TGTGCCAGTAGCGTGGGAGGGCGGCTGTTTTTT. Translated: CASSVGGRLFF.

This clone was detected once. The gene calls are TRBV15 and TRBJ2-3, with a tentative D call TRBD2 (6 bases). V lost 4 bases and J lost 3, with 11 bases in between. Germline CDR1 is LNHNV and CDR2 is YYDKDF (reference sequence). The CDR3 sequence is 14 residues long. CDR3 in amino acids: CATSTWEETDTQYF. DNA of the CDR3: TGTGCCACCAGCACCTGGGAGGAGACAGATACGCAGTATTTT.

The rearrangement uses TRBV21-1 and TRBJ2-5; the table's D call of TRBD2 was not tested on the DNA. TRBV21-1 is flagged as a pseudogene. The CDR3 totals 15 residues. Here the CDR3 reads CASSKDGGTVVPQYF. CDR3 nucleotide sequence: TGTGCCAGCAGCAAAGACGGCGGGACCGTCGTGCCCCAGTACTTC.

V and J are TRBV5-5 and TRBJ1-4; 9 bases map to TRBD1. The CDR3 contains 18 residues. Looked up from germline, CDR1 is SGHKS and CDR2 is YYEKEE (reference sequence). After removal of 5 bases from V and 6 bases from J, the junction contained 17 bases not matched to a gene. The chain's CDR3 is CASREGTGSQAGDEKLFF. The CDR3 DNA reads TGTGCCAGCAGGGAGGGGACAGGGTCTCAAGCGGGGGATGAAAAACTGTTTTTT.

This sequence joins TRBV28 and TRBJ1-5; 8 positions match TRBD1. CDR3 length: 19 residues. The ends lost 4 bases at V and 2 bases at J; junction bases unmatched: 16. Germline V gives CDR1 MDHEN, CDR2 SYDVKM. The CDR3 DNA reads as TGTGCCAGCAGTTCCCCCGGGACAGGCGTACCATTCGGCAATCAGCCCCAGCATTTT. Protein product: CASSSPGTGVPFGNQPQHF.

The chain uses TRBV19 and TRBJ2-1; a weak D match, TRBD2 (6 bases). Germline V gene sequence: CDR1 LNHDA, CDR2 SQIVND (reference sequence). CDR3 length equals 15 residues. The germline V and J ends were trimmed by 2 bases and 4 bases, with 12 bases remaining between them. The CDR3: CASSISSGVYNEQFF. The CDR3 DNA follows: TGTGCCAGTAGTATAAGTAGCGGAGTATACAATGAGCAGTTCTTC.

This sequence joins TRBV7-2 and TRBJ1-5; D remains ambiguous. CDR1 and CDR2 from the germline V gene are SGHTA and FQGNSA. This CDR3 has 13 amino acids. Trimming removed 3 bases at V and 11 bases at J, with 14 bases between. CDR3 amino acids: CASSLSRLTAQHF. DNA for the CDR3: TGTGCCAGCAGCTTGTCTCGCCTTACGGCCCAGCATTTT.

This clone was counted a single time. The rearrangement links TRBV7-9 to TRBJ2-3; D not resolved. This CDR3 has 12 residues. Trimming cost V 2 bases and J 4 bases, with 4 bases left between them. CDR1 is SEHNR, CDR2 FQNEAQ, per germline (reference sequence). CDR3 residues: CASSLSADTQYF. The CDR3 nucleotides read TGTGCCAGCAGCTTATCAGCAGATACGCAGTATTTT. Filled out from reference TRBV7-9 and TRBJ2-3, the complete variable domain reads DTGVSQNPRHKITKRGQNVTFRCDPISEHNRLYWYRQTLGQGPEFLTYFQNEAQLEKSRLLSDRFSAERPKGSFSTLEIQRTEQGDSAMYLCASSLSADTQYFGPGTRLTVL.

V is TRBV5-1 and J is TRBJ2-5; TRBD2 matches at 16 bases. Germline CDR1 and CDR2: SGHRS and YFSETQ. The CDR3 totals 18 residues. The junction had 8 bases not matched to a gene; V was cut back by 1 base and J by 5 bases. CDR3 in amino acids: CASSLRGTSGRAEETQYF. The CDR3 DNA reads as TGCGCCAGCAGCTTGCGCGGGACTAGCGGGAGGGCGGAGGAGACCCAGTACTTC.

CDR3 protein: CASSWTSGSLDTQYF. The CDR3 bases are TGTGCCAGCAGCTGGACTAGCGGGAGTTTGGATACGCAGTATTTT. The chain couples TRBV7-3 to TRBJ2-3; 13 bases are shared with TRBD2. The CDR3 is 15 amino acids. After removal of 4 bases from V and 6 bases from J, the junction contained 4 bases not matched to a gene. Per germline, CDR1 SGHTA and CDR2 FQGTGA.

The J gene is TRBJ1-4, the V gene TRBV7-6; TRBD1 is a possible D gene (5 bases). The CDR3 is made up of 13 amino acids. The germline V gene encodes CDR1 SGHVS and CDR2 FNYEAQ. The V gene lost 7 bases and the J gene lost 4 bases, with 10 bases spanning the gap. The CDR3 protein is CASTDTDNEKLFF. As DNA, the CDR3 is TGTGCCAGCACGGACACGGATAATGAAAAACTGTTTTTT.

This clone has a single count. The rearrangement joins TRBV6-5 to TRBJ2-7, with 10 bases that match TRBD1. From germline, CDR1 is MNHEY and CDR2 SVGAGI. V was clipped by 7 bases and J by 4 bases; unmatched bases: 10. The CDR3 extends over 15 amino acids. The CDR3 reads CASTEVPGQGYEQYF. The CDR3 nucleotides are TGTGCCAGCACCGAAGTCCCGGGACAGGGGTACGAGCAGTACTTC.

The chain is built from TRBV10-3 and TRBJ2-7, with TRBD1 matching 7 bases. The CDR3 spans 14 residues. J lost 2 bases, V lost 3 bases, and 4 bases had no gene match. The V gene's germline CDR1 is ENHRY and CDR2 SYGVKD. The CDR3, as DNA: TGTGCCATCAGTGACAACAGGGGAACCTACGAGCAGTACTTC. The encoded protein is CAISDNRGTYEQYF.

In this sample, this clone turned up a few times. The CDR3 protein is CASSQVHATNEKLFF. DNA of the CDR3: TGTGCCAGCAGCCAAGTACATGCAACTAATGAAAAACTGTTTTTT. This chain links TRBV3-1 (or the pseudogene TRBV3-2) with TRBJ1-4; D gene ambiguous. The CDR3 contains 15 residues. CDR1 is LGHDT, CDR2 YNNKEL, per germline (reference sequence). Trimming left V 1 base short and J 0 bases short, with 6 bases between.

V usage is TRBV20-1 and J usage is TRBJ2-7; a weak D match, TRBD2 (6 bases). The CDR3 runs to 11 residues. The germline CDR1 and CDR2 sequences are DFQATT and SNEGSKA (reference sequence). V lost 3 bases to trimming and J lost 12 bases, with 15 bases between them. In nucleotides, the CDR3 is TGCAGTGCTAGTACCTCGGGGGTTAGGTACTTC. Residues: CSASTSGVRYF.

The chain is built from TRBV2 and TRBJ1-2, with 10 bases that match TRBD1. Germline V CDR1 and CDR2: SNHLY, FYNNEI. The J segment lost 4 bases and the V segment lost 7 bases, leaving 3 bases of the junction unmatched. The CDR3 has 13 residues. The CDR3 DNA sequence: TGTGCCAGCACTGGGACAGGGGCCTATGGCTACACCTTC. It yields the protein CASTGTGAYGYTF.

This chain links TRBV2 with TRBJ1-1, with 9 bases aligning to TRBD1. The J segment lost 1 base and the V segment lost 6 bases, leaving 0 bases of the junction unmatched. This CDR3 comprises 13 residues. Germline V gives CDR1 SNHLY, CDR2 FYNNEI. This CDR3 reads CASRGQGNTEAFF. The CDR3 nucleotides are TGTGCCAGCAGGGGACAGGGGAACACTGAAGCTTTCTTT. Together with reference TRBV2 and TRBJ1-1, the CDR3 gives the full variable domain: EPEVTQTPSHQVTQMGQEVILRCVPISNHLYFYWYRQILGQKVEFLVSFYNNEISEKSEIFDDQFSVERPDGSNFTLKIRSTKLEDSAMYFCASRGQGNTEAFFGQGTRLTVV.

The chain combines TRBV27 with TRBJ2-7; maybe TRBD1 (6 bases). V lost 3 bases and J 2 bases, leaving 14 bases between the germline ends. The CDR3 loop spans 15 amino acids. Germline V lookup: CDR1 MNHEY, CDR2 SMNVEV (reference sequence). CDR3 DNA: TGTGCCAGCAGTTTTACAGGGAGAAGGGCCTACGAGCAGTACTTC. Its protein product is CASSFTGRRAYEQYF.

The chain is built from TRBV28 and TRBJ2-7; TRBD1 matches 8 bases. Per germline, CDR1 MDHEN and CDR2 SYDVKM. The J segment lost 3 bases and the V segment lost 6 bases, leaving 13 bases of the junction unmatched. The CDR3 length is 16 residues. Written as DNA, the CDR3 is TGTGCCAGCAGCCCCCGGACAGGGTCGAGTATCTACGAGCAGTACTTC. Protein: CASSPRTGSSIYEQYF.

This clone was counted a few times. The CDR3 loop is CASSGPWGAYEQYF. The CDR3 DNA reads as TGTGCCAGCAGCGGACCATGGGGAGCTTACGAGCAGTACTTC. The chain has TRBV7-9 and TRBJ2-7, with D possibly TRBD2 on 5 matching bases. The germline V gene encodes CDR1 SEHNR and CDR2 FQNEAQ (reference sequence). CDR3 length equals 14 residues. V was trimmed by 5 bases and J by 4 bases, leaving 15 bases between them.